The source of this T cell receptor (beta chain) is a study of T cell responses to AZD1222 COVID-19 vaccine listed by TCRdb under 2021. Looking at the study overall: AZD1222 recipients whose second dose came at about 4 weeks and those whose second dose came at about 12 weeks were combined into one group, since spike-specific TCR depth and breadth did not differ between the two schedules. A total of around 240 trial participants underwent TCR sequencing, of whom about 210 had received two doses of AZD1222 and approximately 26 had received two doses of the MenACWY control vaccine. Trial participants were enrolled by age into 18-55, 56-69 and 70-plus year subgroups, with roughly 150, 30 and 60 TCR-sequenced participants respectively.

What the research found in general, with its limitations: No day 14 peak-response samples were available, so repertoires were characterized only after the peak T cell response. Participants were mostly white British, with more females than males. The authors suggested clonal diversity may have been underestimated. Epitopes outside the regions mutated in the B.1.351 and B.1.1.7 variants were reportedly recognized by nearly half of the unique spike-specific TCRs. The 56-69-year group was small, and its depth increase did not reach significance, likely because of low power. After two AZD1222 doses, both the breadth and the depth of spike-specific TCRs were significantly higher than at day 0 and than in MenACWY recipients. The whole spike protein was spanned by vaccine-associated CD4 TCRs, and dominant responses were seen in regions 160-218 and 743-854. Conclusions about previously exposed vaccinees were limited because only six AZD1222 recipients were SARS-CoV-2 seropositive at baseline.

The CDR3 regions of human TCRbeta chains were analyzed by immunosequencing. The original pipeline was this. Repertoire TCRs were checked for matches against a reference library of SARS-CoV-2-specific TCRs that had been generated using the MIRA antigen-specificity platform. Breadth was defined as the fraction of unique TCRs that were SARS-CoV-2-associated, and depth was defined as the fraction of total T cells that were SARS-CoV-2-associated. Using the MIRA data, each spike-specific TCR was mapped to the spike region that the TCR reacts to and placed in a CD4 or CD8 class. Log10-transformed breadth and depth values were compared by one-way ANOVA with Sidak's multiple comparisons tests. TCRdb obtained this table from immuneACCESS and retained in-frame rearrangements with V and J assigned. These tables miss some clones; where compared with another copy, unresolved V genes account for less than half of the shortfall, and the remainder is unexplained. Clone size and V and J calls were adopted from that table, with D and trimming inferred from the DNA. The sample table shows about 130,000 clones, and 80% to 95% are seen once. Of the sample, 3.1% falls within the top ten clones.

Only one count was recorded for this clone. No cognate antigen has been identified for it. Per-base quality was not reported, and no clone a single base away is much larger than it. Read against the paper, the sample's time point label means: baseline before first vaccination. The vaccinee samples were drawn from two UK trials, COV001 and COV002, one of which was a single-blind randomized controlled phase 2/3 trial testing AZD1222 (ChAdOx1 nCoV-19) in healthy adults. For TCRbeta chain sequencing, PBMC samples were collected from trial participants at day 0 and at day 28 after the second dose. The germline V gene sets CDR1 to MNHNS and CDR2 to SASEGT. Its CDR3 holds 12 amino acids, cysteine through phenylalanine. Only CDR3 DNA remains: 36 bases, in frame from the first base. V is cut by 6 bases and J by 2 bases, and the space between the germline ends is 7 bases.

The sample here was peripheral blood, taken on day 0 of AZD1222 vaccination. The rearranged segments are TRBV6-1 and TRBJ2-5; no D segment can be confidently identified. The sequence derives from an adult in good health. The CDR3 reads CASRRMQETQYF. The nucleotide sequence is TGTGCCAGCAGGCGGATGCAAGAGACCCAGTACTTC.